Listed below are T cell receptor beta chains from one sample, sequenced in a study of blood T cell repertoires in COVID-19. Assay used: immunoSEQ multiplex PCR; TCRdb lists only in-frame clones, some missing. Of some 240,000 clones listed, approximately 79% are singletons. Specimen: PBMCs or T cells enriched from blood (not recorded which). These TCRs come from a man in his thirties or forties with acute COVID-19. Each CDR3 is given with its conserved first and last residue. The order of the fields is V gene, clone size, J gene, D gene, CDR3 DNA, CDR3 protein. D genes are given only for firm matches. Only some rows state a clone size, as once, few, many or a class for expanded clones.

>TRBV5-1|-|TRBJ2-2|-
TGCGCCAGCAGCGTACAGGGTGGGAACACCGGGGAGCTGTTTTTT
CASSVQGGNTGELFF
>TRBV27|once|TRBJ1-3|-
TGTGCCAGCTCCCGGGGGGCAGGACTTTCTGGAAACACCATATATTTT
CASSRGAGLSGNTIYF
>TRBV7-2|-|TRBJ2-1|-
TGTGCCAGCAGCTTAGCTGGGGGGAGGGGGACCATTGAGCAGTTCTTC
CASSLAGGRGTIEQFF
>TRBV30|-|TRBJ1-3|TRBD1
TGTGCCTGTAGACAGGGTGCTGGAAACACCATATATTTT
CACRQGAGNTIYF
>TRBV18|-|TRBJ2-1|TRBD2
TGTGCCAGCGGGTCTAGCGGGGGCACACATGAGCAGTTCTTC
CASGSSGGTHEQFF
>TRBV7-9|few|TRBJ2-1|TRBD2
TGTGCCAGCAGCTTGCGGGGGGCGGGCAATGAGCAGTTCTTC
CASSLRGAGNEQFF
>TRBV10-1|-|TRBJ1-1|-
TGCGCCAGCAGTGCTCCAGTTTGGGCTTTCTTT
CASSAPVWAFF
>TRBV7-9|-|TRBJ1-3|-
TGTGCCAGCAGCCGTGACTCACCCCTAGGAAACACCATATATTTT
CASSRDSPLGNTIYF
>TRBV6-5|few|TRBJ2-1|TRBD2
TGTGCCAGCAGTCGTACTAGCGGGCCCTACAATGAGCAGTTCTTC
CASSRTSGPYNEQFF
>TRBV18|-|TRBJ2-1|-
TGTGCCAGCTCAAAAACGGACAATGAGCAGTTCTTC
CASSKTDNEQFF
>TRBV9|few|TRBJ2-3|TRBD2
TGTGCCAGCAGCGTAAAGGGCGGGAGGGGGACAGATACGCAGTATTTT
CASSVKGGRGTDTQYF
>TRBV19|once|TRBJ2-3|TRBD2
TGTGCCAGTAGTATAACCGGGACTAGCCGAATAGGGACGCAGTATTTT
CASSITGTSRIGTQYF
>TRBV7-3|-|TRBJ2-1|TRBD2
TGTGCCAGCAGCTTTCTAGCGGGAGGGCCGAATGAGCAGTTCTTC
CASSFLAGGPNEQFF
>TRBV15|-|TRBJ1-5|-
TGTGCCACCAGCACCCGCAGCGCCAATCAGCCCCAGCATTTT
CATSTRSANQPQHF
>TRBV10-1|-|TRBJ2-5|-
TGCGCCAGCAAAGCAGGGGATGTGGCCTCCCAAGAGACCCAGTACTTC
CASKAGDVASQETQYF
>TRBV18|once|TRBJ1-2|TRBD1
TGTGCCAGCTCCCGGTGGGACAGTCTTTTTAACTATGGCTACACCTTC
CASSRWDSLFNYGYTF
>TRBV19|-|TRBJ1-2|-
TGTGCCAGTAGTATAAGGAGGGACTACACCTTC
CASSIRRDYTF
>TRBV5-1|-|TRBJ2-5|TRBD1
TGCGCCAGCAGCCTGGGGACAGGACAACAAGAGACCCAGTACTTC
CASSLGTGQQETQYF
>TRBV5-1|-|TRBJ2-1|-
TGTGCCAGCAGCTTGTCTGGCGGGGTTTACAATGAGCAGTTCTTC
CASSLSGGVYNEQFF
>TRBV5-5|-|TRBJ2-2|TRBD1
TGTGCCAGCAGTTATGGACAGGGGGCGCCCGGGGAGCTGTTTTTT
CASSYGQGAPGELFF
>TRBV4-2|-|TRBJ1-2|-
TGTGCCAGCAGCCAAGATCCGGGAGTCCCTAACTATGGCTACACCTTC
CASSQDPGVPNYGYTF
>TRBV5-5|once|TRBJ2-5|TRBD2
TGTGCCAGCAGCTTGGATGTAGCGGGGCGTGGAAAGACCCAGTACTTC
CASSLDVAGRGKTQYF
>TRBV2|-|TRBJ1-4|TRBD1
TGTGCCAGCAGTGTTGGGACAGGGGATGAAAAACTGTTTTTT
CASSVGTGDEKLFF
>TRBV29-1|-|TRBJ1-2|-
TGCAGCGCGCAGGTTTATGGCTACACCTTC
CSAQVYGYTF
>TRBV10-3|-|TRBJ1-1|TRBD1
TGTGCCACAGAGGGACAGGGGAACACTGAAGCTTTCTTT
CATEGQGNTEAFF
>TRBV29-1|few|TRBJ2-1|-
TGCAGCACGGGACATGACAATGAGCAGTTCTTC
CSTGHDNEQFF
>TRBV28|-|TRBJ2-2|TRBD1
TGTGCCAGCAGTTCATACAGGGGGCTGGGGGAGCTGTTTTTT
CASSSYRGLGELFF
>TRBV11-2|-|TRBJ2-3|-
TGTGCCAGCAGCTCAAGGACTGGAAATACGCAGTATTTT
CASSSRTGNTQYF
>TRBV7-2|-|TRBJ1-1|-
TGTGCCAGCAGCTTAGAACCAGGGGCCGTCGGAGAAGCTTTCTTT
CASSLEPGAVGEAFF
>TRBV24-1|-|TRBJ2-1|TRBD1
TGTGCCACCAGTGACACTGGACAGGGGAGAAATGAGCAGTTCTTC
CATSDTGQGRNEQFF
>TRBV10-2|-|TRBJ1-1|TRBD1
TGCGCCAGCAGTGAGAGCAGGGGGCTTTATCGGAACACTGAAGCTTTCTTT
CASSESRGLYRNTEAFF
>TRBV21-1|-|TRBJ1-5|-
TGTGCCATCAACACCGATGCGGGAGATCAGCCCCAGCATTTT
CAINTDAGDQPQHF
>TRBV4-1|-|TRBJ1-3|-
TGCGCCAGCAGCCAAGCAGGGATTACTGGAAACACCATATATTTT
CASSQAGITGNTIYF
>TRBV7-9|-|TRBJ2-3|-
TGTGCCAGCAGACAGGGCAGCACAGATACGCAGTATTTT
CASRQGSTDTQYF
>TRBV18|-|TRBJ2-4|TRBD2
TGTGCCAGCTCACCACTCAGCGGGGGGGGACCTTCAACCAAAAACATTCAGTACTTC
CASSPLSGGGPSTKNIQYF
>TRBV18|-|TRBJ1-4|-
TGTGCCAGCTCACAACAGGGTCGCGTGGGTCAGTCTAATGAAAAACTGTTTTTT
CASSQQGRVGQSNEKLFF
>TRBV5-6|-|TRBJ1-5|-
TGTGCCAGCAGCCTAGGGGGGGAGCCCCAGCATTTT
CASSLGGEPQHF
>TRBV2|few|TRBJ1-1|TRBD1
TGTGCCAGCAGCCTGGGACAGGGGGCTGAAGCTTTCTTT
CASSLGQGAEAFF
>TRBV5-1|once|TRBJ1-1|TRBD1
TGTGCCAGCAGCTTGTCAGGGGGCGTTGATGAAGCTTTCTTT
CASSLSGGVDEAFF
>TRBV19|-|TRBJ2-5|-
TGTGCCAGTAGTGCCGCCCTGCCAGGGGGGAAAGAGACCCAGTACTTC
CASSAALPGGKETQYF
>TRBV6-2/TRBV6-3|-|TRBJ1-2|-
TGTGCCAGCAGTACCTCAGGGCGACTCTATGGCTACACCTTC
CASSTSGRLYGYTF
>TRBV24-1|few|TRBJ2-2|-
TGTGCCACCAGTGATTTCAGGGACACCGGGGAGCTGTTTTTT
CATSDFRDTGELFF
>TRBV7-9|-|TRBJ1-1|-
TGTGCCAGCAGCCCGCAGGGTCCGAGGATGAACACTGAAGCTTTCTTT
CASSPQGPRMNTEAFF
>TRBV27|-|TRBJ1-2|-
TGTGCCAGCAGGCCTCAGGGGAGCTATGGCTACACCTTC
CASRPQGSYGYTF
>TRBV7-9|few|TRBJ1-3|-
TGTGCCAGCAGCTTGGGGCGGCTTATCATATATTTT
CASSLGRLIIYF
>TRBV6-1|-|TRBJ1-2|-
TGTGCCAGCAGTCAAGCCGGGAGCCAAACTACCTATGGCTACACCTTC
CASSQAGSQTTYGYTF
>TRBV6-2/TRBV6-3|-|TRBJ2-3|-
TGTGCCAGCAGTTACTCACAGGCTACCACAGATACGCAGTATTTT
CASSYSQATTDTQYF
>TRBV5-6|-|TRBJ2-1|TRBD2
TGTGCCAGCAGCTTGGGAGGGACTAGTGGGAATGAGCAGTTCTTC
CASSLGGTSGNEQFF
>TRBV19|once|TRBJ1-1|-
TGTGCCAGTAGTATTTTTGGGGGCGAAGCTTTCTTT
CASSIFGGEAFF
>TRBV3-1/TRBV3-2|-|TRBJ1-2|-
TGTGCCAGCAGCCAAGGCGGGTTAACTAACTATGGCTACACCTTC
CASSQGGLTNYGYTF